A selection of T cell receptor beta chains follows, all from one sample in a study of CD8 T cells in Susac syndrome. TCRdb re-analysed the immunoSEQ multiplex PCR reads in MiXCR, keeping a single row per CDR3 protein. Among about 180,000 distinct CDR3 sequences listed, 94% were seen once. The specimen was CD4+ T cells from PBMCs. The receptors were gathered from a human donor with Susac syndrome. Both conserved end residues are part of each CDR3. D genes are given only for firm matches. Clone sizes are given selectively: once, few, many, or a class where the clone is expanded.

j_call d_call clone_size v_call cdr3_aa cdr3_nt
TRBJ1-3 - - TRBV15 CATSRDPRRVSGNTIYF TGTGCCACCAGCAGAGATCCCCGGAGGGTCTCTGGAAACACCATATATTTT
TRBJ2-3 TRBD2 - TRBV10-3 CAISDGGYTDTQYF TGTGCCATCAGTGACGGGGGGTACACAGATACGCAGTATTTT
TRBJ2-5 TRBD1 once TRBV29-1 CSAGDRDQETQYF TGCAGCGCTGGGGACAGGGACCAAGAGACCCAGTACTTC
TRBJ2-4 - - TRBV4-3 CASSQDITGRDIQYF TGCGCCAGCAGCCAAGATATAACAGGGCGGGACATTCAGTACTTC
TRBJ1-5 TRBD1 - TRBV30 CAWSRQGDQPQHF TGTGCCTGGTCGAGACAGGGCGATCAGCCCCAGCATTTT
TRBJ2-5 TRBD2 - TRBV6-5 CASSYSPAGGPQETQYF TGTGCCAGCAGTTACTCCCCAGCGGGGGGCCCTCAAGAGACCCAGTACTTC
TRBJ2-2 TRBD1 - TRBV5-1 CASSLRQGATGELFF TGCGCCAGCAGCTTGCGACAGGGGGCAACCGGGGAGCTGTTTTTT
TRBJ1-2 TRBD1 - TRBV30 CAWSSGTGKRGYTF TGTGCCTGGAGTTCCGGGACAGGGAAGCGCGGCTACACCTTC
TRBJ2-6 - - TRBV5-6 CASSFGLSSSGANVLTF TGTGCCAGCAGCTTCGGTTTGTCTAGCTCTGGGGCCAACGTCCTGACTTTC
TRBJ2-5 - - TRBV5-6 CASSLGLTSQETQYF TGTGCCAGCAGCTTGGGGCTGACAAGCCAAGAGACCCAGTACTTC
TRBJ2-2 - - TRBV5-6 CASSFSAGELFF TGTGCCAGCAGCTTTTCAGCCGGGGAGCTGTTTTTT
TRBJ2-5 - - TRBV15 CATSALAREETQYF TGTGCCACCAGCGCCCTAGCGAGGGAAGAGACCCAGTACTTC
TRBJ2-7 - - TRBV12-3/TRBV12-4 CASSLTPSPYEQYF TGTGCCAGCAGTTTAACCCCCAGCCCCTACGAGCAGTACTTC
TRBJ1-5 - - TRBV11-2 CASSFTQNQPQHF TGTGCCAGCAGCTTTACCCAAAATCAGCCCCAGCATTTT
TRBJ2-7 TRBD2 - TRBV4-3 CASSQGRLASGYEQYF TGCGCCAGCAGCCAAGGCCGACTAGCGTCGGGCTACGAGCAGTACTTC
TRBJ2-3 TRBD1 - TRBV9 CASSVSPGGDTQYF TGTGCCAGCAGCGTATCACCAGGGGGCGATACGCAGTATTTT
TRBJ2-1 - - TRBV29-1 CSVPPGPGHNEQFF TGCAGCGTACCCCCGGGACCGGGCCACAATGAGCAGTTCTTC
TRBJ2-1 - - TRBV2 CASSKEDNEQFF TGTGCCAGCAGTAAAGAGGACAATGAGCAGTTCTTC
TRBJ1-2 TRBD1 - TRBV7-9 CASSLSDRNYGYTF TGTGCCAGCAGCTTATCGGACAGGAACTATGGCTACACCTTC
TRBJ2-3 - once TRBV5-1 CASSQPTDTQYF TGCGCCAGCAGCCAGCCCACAGATACGCAGTATTTT
TRBJ2-3 - - TRBV10-3 CASRAPRDTQYF TGTGCCTCGCGGGCTCCCCGAGATACGCAGTATTTT
TRBJ2-7 - once TRBV29-1 CSVEEHGAGVTYEQYF TGCAGCGTTGAAGAACACGGGGCAGGGGTGACCTACGAGCAGTACTTC
TRBJ2-7 - once TRBV18 CASSPQSRGYEQYF TGTGCCAGCTCACCACAATCCAGGGGCTACGAGCAGTACTTC
TRBJ1-4 TRBD1 once TRBV7-9 CASSSSTGRNEKLFF TGTGCCAGCAGCTCTTCGACAGGGCGTAATGAAAAACTGTTTTTT
TRBJ2-1 - - TRBV19 CASSALTTAYNEQFF TGTGCCAGTAGTGCCCTGACAACAGCCTACAATGAGCAGTTCTTC
TRBJ1-1 - - TRBV20-1 CSAKWGNTEAFF TGCAGTGCTAAGTGGGGGAACACTGAAGCTTTCTTT
TRBJ1-2 - - TRBV7-9 CASSLAGGNGYTF TGTGCCAGCAGCTTAGCAGGCGGGAATGGCTACACCTTC
TRBJ1-6 - - TRBV14 CASSRLRNSPLHF TGTGCCAGCAGCCGGTTGAGGAATTCACCCCTCCACTTT